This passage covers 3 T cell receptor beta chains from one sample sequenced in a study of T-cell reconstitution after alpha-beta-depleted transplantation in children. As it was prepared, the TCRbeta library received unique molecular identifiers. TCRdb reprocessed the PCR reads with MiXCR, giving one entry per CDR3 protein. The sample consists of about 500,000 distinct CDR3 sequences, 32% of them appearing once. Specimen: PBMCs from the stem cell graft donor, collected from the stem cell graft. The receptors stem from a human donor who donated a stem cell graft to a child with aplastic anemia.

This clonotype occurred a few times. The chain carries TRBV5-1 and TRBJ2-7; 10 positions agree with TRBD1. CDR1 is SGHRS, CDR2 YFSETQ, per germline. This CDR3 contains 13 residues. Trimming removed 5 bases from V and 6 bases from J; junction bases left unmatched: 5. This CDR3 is CASSHGQGGEQYF. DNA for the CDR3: TGCGCCAGCAGTCATGGACAGGGGGGCGAGCAGTACTTC.

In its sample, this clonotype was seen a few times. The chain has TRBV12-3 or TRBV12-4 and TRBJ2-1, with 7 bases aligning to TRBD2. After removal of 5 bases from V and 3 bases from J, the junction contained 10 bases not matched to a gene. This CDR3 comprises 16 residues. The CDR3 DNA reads TGTGCCAGCAGTGGATTAGCGGGCCATTACTACAATGAGCAGTTCTTC. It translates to CASSGLAGHYYNEQFF.

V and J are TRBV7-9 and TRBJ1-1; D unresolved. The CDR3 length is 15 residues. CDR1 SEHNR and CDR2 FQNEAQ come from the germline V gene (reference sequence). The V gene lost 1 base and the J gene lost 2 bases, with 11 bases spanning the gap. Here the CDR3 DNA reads TGTGCCAGCAGCTTAGACAGACTCCTAAACACTGAAGCTTTCTTT. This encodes CASSLDRLLNTEAFF.